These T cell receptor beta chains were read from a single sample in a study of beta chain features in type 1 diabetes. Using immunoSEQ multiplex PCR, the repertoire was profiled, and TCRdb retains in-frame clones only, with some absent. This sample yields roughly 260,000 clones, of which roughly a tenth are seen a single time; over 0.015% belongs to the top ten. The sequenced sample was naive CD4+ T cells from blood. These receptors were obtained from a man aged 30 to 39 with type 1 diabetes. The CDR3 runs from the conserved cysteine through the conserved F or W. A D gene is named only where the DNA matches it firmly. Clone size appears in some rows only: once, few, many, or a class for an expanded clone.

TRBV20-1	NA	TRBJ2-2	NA	CSAPLRGELFF	TGCAGTGCACCACTCCGGGGGGAGCTGTTTTTT
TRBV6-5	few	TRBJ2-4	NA	CASSYQVPENIQYF	TGTGCCAGCAGTTACCAGGTGCCCGAAAACATTCAGTACTTC
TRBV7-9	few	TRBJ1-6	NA	CASSLLGSPLHF	TGTGCCAGCAGCTTACTAGGTTCACCCCTCCACTTT
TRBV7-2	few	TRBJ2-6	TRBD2	CASSLVASGPNVLTF	TGTGCCAGCAGCTTAGTGGCTAGCGGGCCCAACGTCCTGACTTTC
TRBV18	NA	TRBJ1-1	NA	CASSPGTLMNTEAFF	TGTGCCAGCTCACCAGGGACACTGATGAACACTGAAGCTTTCTTT
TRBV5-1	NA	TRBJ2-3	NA	CASSPSGSPTDTQYF	TGCGCCAGCAGCCCGTCCGGGAGCCCCACAGATACGCAGTATTTT
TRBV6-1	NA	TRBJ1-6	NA	CASSMTVSSPLHF	TGTGCCAGCAGTATGACAGTCAGCTCACCCCTCCACTTT
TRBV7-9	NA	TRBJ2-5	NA	CASSSQERWMETQYF	TGTGCCAGCAGCTCACAGGAGAGGTGGATGGAGACCCAGTACTTC
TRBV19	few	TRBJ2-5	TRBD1	CASTQTGDVKTQYF	TGTGCCAGTACCCAGACAGGGGATGTGAAGACCCAGTACTTC
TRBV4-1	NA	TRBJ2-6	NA	CASSPRRVISGANVLTF	TGCGCCAGCAGCCCCCGCAGGGTAATCTCTGGGGCCAACGTCCTGACTTTC
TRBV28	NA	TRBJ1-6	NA	CASSPHIQGRSPLHF	TGTGCCAGCAGTCCGCACATACAGGGTAGATCACCCCTCCACTTT
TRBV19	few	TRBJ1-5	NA	CASSVTGSPNQPQHF	TGTGCCAGTAGTGTGACAGGCTCCCCAAATCAGCCCCAGCATTTT
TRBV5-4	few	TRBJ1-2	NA	CASTPSPANYGYTF	TGTGCCAGCACTCCCTCACCAGCTAACTATGGCTACACCTTC
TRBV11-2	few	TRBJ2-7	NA	CASSFNRREQYF	TGTGCCAGCAGCTTTAACAGGCGCGAGCAGTACTTC
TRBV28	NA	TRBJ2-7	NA	CASSYSTYEQYF	TGTGCCAGCAGTTACAGTACCTACGAGCAGTACTTC
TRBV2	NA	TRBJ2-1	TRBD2	CASRQLAGPGGEQFF	TGTGCCAGCAGGCAACTAGCGGGGCCGGGTGGTGAGCAGTTCTTC
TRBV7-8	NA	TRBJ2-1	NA	CASSLGEAGEQFF	TGTGCCAGCAGCTTAGGAGAAGCGGGTGAGCAGTTCTTC
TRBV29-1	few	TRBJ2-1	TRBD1	CSVVRDRGYNEQFF	TGCAGCGTTGTGCGGGACAGGGGCTACAATGAGCAGTTCTTC
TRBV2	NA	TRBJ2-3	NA	CASSPLADTQYF	TGTGCCAGCAGCCCCCTAGCAGATACGCAGTATTTT
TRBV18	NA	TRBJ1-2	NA	CASSLQGVYGYTF	TGTGCCAGCTCACTTCAAGGGGTCTATGGCTACACCTTC
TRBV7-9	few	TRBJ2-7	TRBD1	CASSSGQGAYEQYF	TGTGCCAGCAGCTCGGGACAGGGGGCCTACGAGCAGTACTTC
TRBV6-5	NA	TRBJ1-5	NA	CASRKGRMESQPQHF	TGTGCCAGCAGAAAGGGGCGCATGGAGAGCCAGCCCCAGCATTTT
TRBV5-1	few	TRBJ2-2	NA	CASSLTSNTGELFF	TGCGCCAGCAGCTTGACTAGCAACACCGGGGAGCTGTTTTTT
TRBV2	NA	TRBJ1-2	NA	CASSVLGSGYTF	TGTGCCAGCAGTGTATTGGGGAGCGGCTACACCTTC
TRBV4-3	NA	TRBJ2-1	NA	CASSFGAPSSYNEQFF	TGCGCCAGCAGCTTTGGAGCGCCGAGCTCCTACAATGAGCAGTTCTTC
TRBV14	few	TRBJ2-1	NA	CASSRNSGGHEQFF	TGTGCCAGCAGCCGGAACTCAGGGGGGCATGAGCAGTTCTTC
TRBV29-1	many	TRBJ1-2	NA	CSASGAYGYTF	TGCAGCGCGAGTGGGGCTTATGGCTACACCTTC
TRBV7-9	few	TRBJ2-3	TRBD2	CASSLPSGPTDTQYF	TGTGCCAGCAGCTTACCTAGCGGACCCACAGATACGCAGTATTTT
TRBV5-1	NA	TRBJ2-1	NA	CASSLRALGGREQFF	TGCGCCAGCAGCTTACGGGCTCTGGGGGGGCGCGAGCAGTTCTTC
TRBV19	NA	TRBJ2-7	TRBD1	CASSTNRGPYEQYF	TGTGCCAGTAGTACAAACAGGGGACCCTACGAGCAGTACTTC
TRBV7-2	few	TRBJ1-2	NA	CASSLDRSNYGYTF	TGTGCCAGCAGCTTAGACAGATCTAACTATGGCTACACCTTC
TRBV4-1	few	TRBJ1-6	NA	CASSQDQDREGESPLHF	TGCGCCAGCAGCCAAGATCAAGACCGGGAGGGTGAATCACCCCTCCACTTT
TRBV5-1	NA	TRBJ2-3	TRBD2	CASSAISGGLRTDTQYF	TGCGCCAGCAGCGCCATAAGCGGGGGGCTCCGCACAGATACGCAGTATTTT
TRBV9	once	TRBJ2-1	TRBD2	CASSVGGGGARIEQFF	TGTGCCAGCAGCGTAGGTGGCGGGGGGGCCCGAATTGAGCAGTTCTTC
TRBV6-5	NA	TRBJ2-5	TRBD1	CASTGGTETQYF	TGTGCCAGTACAGGGGGCACGGAGACCCAGTACTTC
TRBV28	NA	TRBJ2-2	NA	CASRTVNTGELFF	TGTGCCAGCCGGACAGTAAACACCGGGGAGCTGTTTTTT
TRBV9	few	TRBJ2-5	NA	CASSFMGGDQETQYF	TGTGCCAGCAGCTTTATGGGGGGAGATCAAGAGACCCAGTACTTC
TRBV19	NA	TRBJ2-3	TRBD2	CASSGTASGATDTQYF	TGTGCCAGTAGTGGGACGGCTAGCGGGGCCACAGATACGCAGTATTTT
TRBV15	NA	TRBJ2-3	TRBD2	CATRASGGGNTQYF	TGTGCCACCAGGGCTAGCGGGGGAGGGAATACGCAGTATTTT
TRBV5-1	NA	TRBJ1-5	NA	CASAEQPSNQPQHF	TGCGCCAGCGCGGAACAACCTAGCAATCAGCCCCAGCATTTT
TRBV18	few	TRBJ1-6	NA	CASSLSTDPNSPLHF	TGTGCCAGCTCACTTTCGACAGACCCGAATTCACCCCTCCACTTT
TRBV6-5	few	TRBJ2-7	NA	CASSPPRDSAEQYF	TGTGCCAGCAGCCCCCCCAGGGACTCGGCCGAGCAGTACTTC
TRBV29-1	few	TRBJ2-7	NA	CSVVGGEPYEQYF	TGCAGCGTTGTGGGGGGAGAACCCTACGAGCAGTACTTC
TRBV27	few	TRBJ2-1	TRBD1	CASSLDRGLSNEQFF	TGTGCCAGCAGTTTAGACAGGGGGCTTTCCAATGAGCAGTTCTTC
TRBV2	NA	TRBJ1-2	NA	CASSEQQGSYGYTF	TGTGCCAGCAGTGAGCAACAGGGATCTTATGGCTACACCTTC